The 6 T cell receptor beta chains below all came from one sample that was sequenced in a study of T cell responses to AZD1222 COVID-19 vaccine. The data were produced by immunoSEQ multiplex PCR, yet TCRdb's version contains in-frame clones alone and is incomplete. The table has 150,000 or so clones, approximately 90% seen once. Sequencing was performed on peripheral blood, taken on day 0 of AZD1222 vaccination. The receptors come from an adult in good health.

This rearrangement joins TRBV11-3 to TRBJ1-3; tentative D call: TRBD1 (5 bases). In germline, CDR1 is SGHNT, CDR2 YENEEA. The ends were cut back, 2 bases at V and 0 bases at J, with 11 bases in the middle. This CDR3 is 16 amino acids long. CDR3 sequence: CASSLLDSISGNTIYF. CDR3 coding DNA: TGTGCCAGCAGCTTATTAGACAGTATCTCTGGAAACACCATATATTTT. The whole variable domain, filled in from reference TRBV11-3 and TRBJ1-3, reads EAGVVQSPRYKIIEKKQPVAFWCNPISGHNTLYWYLQNLGQGPELLIRYENEEAVDDSQLPKDRFSAERLKGVDSTLKIQPAELGDSAVYLCASSLLDSISGNTIYFGEGSWLTVV.

This chain joins TRBV15 and TRBJ2-2; D ambiguous. Germline V gene sequence: CDR1 LNHNV, CDR2 YYDKDF (reference sequence). This CDR3 has 17 amino acids. The germline V and J ends were trimmed by 1 base and 4 bases, with 16 bases remaining between them. The CDR3 region is CATSRVYVLDPTGELFF. CDR3 nucleotides: TGTGCCACCAGCAGAGTTTACGTCTTAGATCCCACCGGGGAGCTGTTTTTT.

The chain couples TRBV5-8 to TRBJ2-3; D not resolved. This CDR3 is built from 12 residues. V lost 2 bases and J lost 3, with 4 bases in between. Germline V lookup: CDR1 SGHTS, CDR2 YDEGEE. The DNA of the CDR3 is TGTGCCAGCAGCTTAAGGACAGATACGCAGTATTTT. Translating it yields CASSLRTDTQYF.

V is TRBV28 and J is TRBJ2-1, with 12 positions matching TRBD2. The CDR3 has 15 residues. The germline V gene has CDR1 MDHEN and CDR2 SYDVKM. Trimming took 6 bases from V and 7 from J; bases not matched to a gene: 7. The CDR3 sequence: CASSSSGGARNEQFF. The CDR3 DNA reads TGTGCCAGCAGCTCTAGCGGGGGGGCTCGGAATGAGCAGTTCTTC. The full variable domain, in which reference TRBV28 and TRBJ2-1 provide the parts outside the CDR3, is DVKVTQSSRYLVKRTGEKVFLECVQDMDHENMFWYRQDPGLGLRLIYFSYDVKMKEKGDIPEGYSVSREKKERFSLILESASTNQTSMYLCASSSSGGARNEQFFGPGTRLTVL.

The CDR3 loop is CASSFGGGSTEAFF. DNA of the CDR3: TGTGCCAGCAGCTTTGGAGGCGGGAGCACTGAAGCTTTCTTT. The chain employs TRBV5-4 and TRBJ1-1; D is undetermined. Trimming removed 2 bases at V and 4 bases at J, with 12 bases between. CDR1 SGHNT and CDR2 YYREEE come from the germline V gene (reference sequence). This CDR3 is 14 amino acids long.

V is TRBV29-1 and J is TRBJ1-2; possibly TRBD1 for D (6 bases). The germline CDR1 and CDR2 sequences are SQVTM and ANQGSEA. The CDR3 runs 13 residues. V was clipped by 3 bases and J by 5 bases, with 13 bases between them. The CDR3 loop reads CSVEGQGTYGYTF. DNA of the CDR3: TGCAGCGTTGAGGGCCAGGGGACTTATGGCTACACCTTC.